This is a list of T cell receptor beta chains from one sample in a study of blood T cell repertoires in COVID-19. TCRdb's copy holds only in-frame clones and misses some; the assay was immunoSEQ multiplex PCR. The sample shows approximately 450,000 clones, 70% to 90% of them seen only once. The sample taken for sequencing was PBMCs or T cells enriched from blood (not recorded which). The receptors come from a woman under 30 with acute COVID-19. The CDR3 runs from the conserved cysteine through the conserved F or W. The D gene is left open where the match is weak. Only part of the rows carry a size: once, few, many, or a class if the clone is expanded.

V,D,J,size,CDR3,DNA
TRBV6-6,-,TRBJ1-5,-,CASSYRDTNQPQHF,TGTGCCAGCAGTTATAGGGACACAAATCAGCCCCAGCATTTT
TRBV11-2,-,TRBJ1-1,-,CASSLVGGNTEAFF,TGTGCCAGCAGCTTAGTCGGGGGAAACACTGAAGCTTTCTTT
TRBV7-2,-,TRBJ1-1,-,CASSLGRAIVTFF,TGTGCCAGCAGCTTAGGGCGGGCTATTGTGACTTTCTTT
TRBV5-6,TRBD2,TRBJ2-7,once,CASSPNFLLAGEQYF,TGTGCCAGCAGCCCGAACTTTCTTCTAGCGGGTGAGCAGTACTTC
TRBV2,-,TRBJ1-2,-,CASSLALSGANGYTF,TGTGCCAGCAGCCTTGCGCTGTCAGGGGCTAATGGCTACACCTTC
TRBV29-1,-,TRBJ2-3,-,CSGRGNGLFSADTQYF,TGCAGCGGGAGGGGAAATGGTTTATTTAGTGCAGATACGCAGTATTTT
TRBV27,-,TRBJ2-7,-,CASGWNYPRREQYF,TGTGCCAGCGGGTGGAATTATCCGAGGAGAGAGCAGTACTTC
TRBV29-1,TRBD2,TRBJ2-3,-,CSVSGRAGDTQYF,TGCAGCGTTAGCGGGAGGGCCGGAGATACGCAGTATTTT
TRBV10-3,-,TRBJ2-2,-,CAISEVTLLGELFF,TGTGCCATCAGTGAAGTGACTCTCCTCGGGGAGCTGTTTTTT
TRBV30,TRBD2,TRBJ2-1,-,CAWSGLLAGADEQFF,TGTGCCTGGAGTGGGCTTCTAGCGGGAGCCGATGAGCAGTTCTTC
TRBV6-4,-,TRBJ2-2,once,CASSQDSVVTGELFF,TGTGCCAGCAGCCAAGACAGCGTCGTCACCGGGGAGCTGTTTTTT
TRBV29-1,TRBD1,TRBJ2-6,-,CSVRTGSSGANVLTF,TGCAGCGTACGGACAGGCAGCTCTGGGGCCAACGTCCTGACTTTC
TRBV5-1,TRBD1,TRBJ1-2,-,CASSSFRDRGYGYTF,TGCGCCAGCTCATCTTTCCGGGACAGGGGGTATGGCTACACCTTC
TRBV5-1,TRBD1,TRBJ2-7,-,CASRAGQGEEQYF,TGCGCCAGCAGAGCGGGACAGGGTGAAGAGCAGTACTTC
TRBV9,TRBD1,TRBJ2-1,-,CASNGQVNNEQFF,TGTGCCAGCAACGGACAGGTAAACAATGAGCAGTTCTTC
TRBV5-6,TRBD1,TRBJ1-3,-,CASSSGQGRNTIYF,TGTGCCAGCAGTTCGGGACAGGGACGAAACACCATATATTTT
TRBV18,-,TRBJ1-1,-,CASSPFRESEAFF,TGTGCCAGCTCACCATTCAGGGAATCGGAAGCTTTCTTT
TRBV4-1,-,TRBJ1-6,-,CASSLREISSYNSPLHF,TGCGCCAGCAGCCTCAGGGAAATAAGCTCCTATAATTCACCCCTCCACTTT
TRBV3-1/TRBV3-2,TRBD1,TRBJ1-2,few,CASRPGQGIYGYTF,TGTGCCAGCAGGCCCGGACAGGGGATCTATGGCTACACCTTC
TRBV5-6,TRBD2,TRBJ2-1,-,CASRPRLAGGRSTYNEQFF,TGTGCCAGCAGACCTCGACTAGCGGGAGGCCGGAGCACCTACAATGAGCAGTTCTTC
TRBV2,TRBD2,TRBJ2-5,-,CASSEPSGSQETQYF,TGTGCCAGCAGTGAGCCTAGCGGGAGCCAGGAGACCCAGTACTTC
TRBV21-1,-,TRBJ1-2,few,CASSKGRVQAHTYGYTF,TGTGCCAGCAGCAAAGGCAGGGTCCAAGCGCATACTTATGGCTACACCTTC
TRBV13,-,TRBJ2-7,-,CASSLSPWYSTGTTFYEQYF,TGTGCCAGCAGCCTCTCCCCATGGTACAGCACCGGGACAACCTTCTACGAGCAGTACTTC
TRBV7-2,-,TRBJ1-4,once,CASSLVGGANEKLFF,TGTGCCAGCAGCTTAGTTGGAGGGGCTAATGAAAAACTGTTTTTT
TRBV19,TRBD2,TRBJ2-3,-,CASSIYRGSTDTQYF,TGTGCCAGTAGTATATATCGCGGGAGTACAGATACGCAGTATTTT
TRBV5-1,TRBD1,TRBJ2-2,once,CASSLGTGKTGELFF,TGCGCCAGCAGCTTAGGGACAGGAAAAACCGGGGAGCTGTTTTTT
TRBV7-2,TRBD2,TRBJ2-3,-,CASSLRLAGLRGDTQYF,TGTGCCAGCAGCTTAAGACTAGCGGGTTTAAGGGGGGATACGCAGTATTTT
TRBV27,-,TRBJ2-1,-,CASSLTSREQFF,TGTGCCAGCAGCCTGACTAGTAGAGAGCAGTTCTTC
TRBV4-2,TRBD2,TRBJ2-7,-,CASSQEGTSGISYEQYF,TGTGCCAGCAGCCAAGAAGGGACTAGCGGAATATCCTACGAGCAGTACTTC
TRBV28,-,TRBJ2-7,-,CASSSDTYEQYF,TGTGCCAGCAGTTCGGACACGTATGAGCAGTACTTC
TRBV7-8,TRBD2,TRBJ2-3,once,CASSLAGTSGGGADTQYF,TGTGCCAGCAGCTTAGCGGGGACTAGCGGGGGTGGGGCAGATACGCAGTATTTT
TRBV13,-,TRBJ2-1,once,CASIRGRRGEQFF,TGTGCCAGCATACGCGGTCGTCGGGGTGAGCAGTTCTTC
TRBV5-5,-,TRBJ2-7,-,CASTPGDKIYEQYF,TGTGCCAGCACCCCCGGGGACAAGATCTACGAGCAGTACTTC
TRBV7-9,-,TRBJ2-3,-,CASSLAYQAKGDTDTQYF,TGTGCCAGCAGCTTAGCATATCAGGCAAAAGGTGACACAGATACGCAGTATTTT
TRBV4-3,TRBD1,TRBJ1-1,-,CASSQGNRGYTEAFF,TGCGCCAGCAGCCAAGGGAACAGGGGATACACTGAAGCTTTCTTT
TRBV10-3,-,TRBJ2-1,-,CAISREDTYNEQFF,TGTGCCATCAGCAGGGAGGACACCTACAATGAGCAGTTCTTC
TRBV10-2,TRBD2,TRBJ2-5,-,CASSEPGLALETQYF,TGCGCCAGCAGTGAGCCGGGACTAGCATTGGAGACCCAGTACTTC
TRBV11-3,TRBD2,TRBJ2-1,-,CASSPRLAGYNEQFF,TGTGCCAGCAGCCCAAGACTAGCGGGATACAATGAGCAGTTCTTC
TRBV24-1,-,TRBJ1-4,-,CATSGSGQESEKLFF,TGTGCCACCAGTGGCAGCGGTCAAGAAAGTGAAAAACTGTTTTTT
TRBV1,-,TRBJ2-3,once,CTSSSSGAAGGTDTQYF,TGCACCAGCAGCTCCTCGGGGGCAGCGGGGGGGACAGATACGCAGTATTTT
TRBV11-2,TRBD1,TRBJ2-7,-,CASSGTGVYEQYF,TGTGCCAGCAGCGGGACAGGGGTCTACGAGCAGTACTTC
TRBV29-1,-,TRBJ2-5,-,CSVEAGQETQYF,TGCAGCGTTGAGGCAGGACAAGAGACCCAGTACTTC
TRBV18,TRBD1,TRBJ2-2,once,CASSPLTGSNTGELFF,TGTGCCAGCTCACCTTTGACAGGGTCGAACACCGGGGAGCTGTTTTTT
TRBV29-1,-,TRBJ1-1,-,CSAWDGEGVSAFF,TGCAGCGCCTGGGACGGGGAGGGCGTGTCGGCTTTCTTT
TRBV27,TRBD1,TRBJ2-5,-,CASSPRTGAETQYF,TGTGCCAGCAGTCCTCGGACAGGGGCAGAGACCCAGTACTTC
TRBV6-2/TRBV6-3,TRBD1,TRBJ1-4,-,CASSGLDRGEEKLFF,TGTGCCAGCAGCGGCCTGGACAGGGGAGAAGAAAAACTGTTTTTT
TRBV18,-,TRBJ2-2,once,CASSPGRANTGELFF,TGTGCCAGCTCACCAGGCAGGGCGAACACCGGGGAGCTGTTTTTT
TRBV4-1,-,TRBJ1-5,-,CASSPKWGGLPQHF,TGCGCCAGCAGCCCCAAATGGGGGGGGCTGCCCCAGCATTTT
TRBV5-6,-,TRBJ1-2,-,CASSLGFRGANGYTF,TGTGCCAGCAGCTTGGGGTTTCGGGGGGCGAATGGCTACACCTTC
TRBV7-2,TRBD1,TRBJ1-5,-,CASSLGQWNQPQHF,TGTGCCAGCAGCTTGGGACAGTGGAATCAGCCCCAGCATTTT
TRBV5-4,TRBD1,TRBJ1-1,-,CASSFGTELRAFF,TGTGCCAGCAGCTTCGGGACAGAACTTCGCGCTTTCTTT